A single sample gave rise to the 12 T cell receptor beta chains below, sequenced in a study of T cell responses to AZD1222 COVID-19 vaccine. Data came from immunoSEQ multiplex PCR; TCRdb stores just in-frame clones and leaves some out. The table records 130,000 to 150,000 clones, roughly nine tenths of them present only once. The sequencing used peripheral blood, collected on day 0 of AZD1222 vaccination. The receptors originated from an adult in good health.

This sequence joins TRBV19 and TRBJ1-6, with no clear D. Per germline, CDR1 LNHDA and CDR2 SQIVND (reference sequence). CDR3 length equals 15 residues. Trimming removed 7 bases from V and 7 bases from J, with 17 bases in between. CDR3 sequence (DNA): TGTGCCAGTACCGGGTTCTACGGGAAGAATTCACCCCTCCACTTT. Protein sequence: CASTGFYGKNSPLHF.

V is TRBV6-5 and J is TRBJ1-6, with D possibly TRBD1 on 6 matching bases. V shed 2 bases and J shed 7 bases, with 9 bases lying between them. Germline CDR1 reads MNHEY; CDR2 reads SVGAGI. This CDR3 contains 14 residues. The CDR3 region has the DNA TGTGCCAGCAGTTACACAGGGATGAATTCACCCCTCCACTTT. As protein: CASSYTGMNSPLHF.

This CDR3 reads CASSIAARGNEKLFF. The CDR3 nucleotides are TGTGCCAGTAGTATAGCCGCCAGGGGGAATGAAAAACTGTTTTTT. The chain couples TRBV19 to TRBJ1-4, with 7 bases that match TRBD1. V shed 1 base and J 5 bases; nucleotides not matched to a gene: 4. Germline CDR1 and CDR2: LNHDA and SQIVND (reference sequence). This CDR3 is 15 amino acids long.

The rearrangement uses TRBV5-1 and TRBJ2-7; D is possibly TRBD1 or TRBD2 (5 bases each). The germline gives CDR1 SGHRS, CDR2 YFSETQ. Trimming took off 4 bases at V and 5 bases at J, with 10 bases between the two ends. This CDR3 spans 12 amino acids. The CDR3 sequence is CASSDRGDEQYF. DNA of the CDR3: TGCGCCAGCAGCGACCGAGGGGACGAGCAGTACTTC.

The rearrangement uses TRBV6-5 and TRBJ1-6, with TRBD1 identical over 7 bases. The junction had 5 bases not matched to a gene; V was cut back by 7 bases and J by 5 bases. The CDR3 runs 14 residues. Germline values: CDR1 MNHEY, CDR2 SVGAGI. CDR3 coding DNA: TGTGCCAGCAACGGACAGGCGAATAATTCACCCCTCCACTTT. Its translation is CASNGQANNSPLHF.

The chain is built from TRBV24-1 and TRBJ1-5; D might be TRBD1 (6 bases). Per germline, CDR1 KGHDR and CDR2 SFDVKD. Trimming removed 12 bases from V and 7 bases from J, with 12 bases in between. The CDR3 loop spans 11 amino acids. CDR3 DNA: TGTGCCGAGGGGACACGGCAGCCCCAGCATTTT. It codes for CAEGTRQPQHF.

This clone came up once. The V gene is TRBV28, the J gene TRBJ1-1; D is ambiguous. There are 13 residues in the CDR3. CDR1 is MDHEN, CDR2 SYDVKM, per germline. Trimming took off 4 bases at V and 3 bases at J, with 9 bases between the two ends. The chain's CDR3 is CASSSRLDTEAFF. The DNA for the CDR3 is TGTGCCAGCAGTTCCCGGTTGGACACTGAAGCTTTCTTT.

The count of this clone is one. The V call is TRBV9, the J call TRBJ1-1; 8 bases are shared with TRBD1. V dropped 3 bases and J dropped 7; count of bases not matched to a gene: 5. In germline, CDR1 is SGDLS, CDR2 YYNGEE. The CDR3 has 13 amino acids. CDR3 DNA: TGTGCCAGCAGCGACGGAACAGGGGGTGAAGCTTTCTTT. Protein sequence: CASSDGTGGEAFF.

The chain links TRBV6-5 to TRBJ1-1; D gene uncertain. Trimming took 6 bases from V and 4 from J, leaving 6 bases between them. This CDR3 is built from 11 residues. Germline V lookup: CDR1 MNHEY, CDR2 SVGAGI. The CDR3 nucleotides read TGTGCCAGCAGCGACCCCACTGAAGCTTTCTTT. Protein product: CASSDPTEAFF.

This chain links TRBV19 with TRBJ1-4; no reliable D call. The V gene lost 5 bases and the J gene lost 1 base, with 14 bases spanning the gap. The CDR3 extends over 16 amino acids. Germline CDR1 and CDR2: LNHDA and SQIVND (reference sequence). The DNA for the CDR3 is TGTGCCAGTAGTGGCCAGCGACGGGGAACTAATGAAAAACTGTTTTTT. Encoded protein: CASSGQRRGTNEKLFF.

This clone was observed a handful of times. Additional DNA sequences in this sample encode the identical CDR3. The chain links TRBV18 to TRBJ1-4; D unclear. The CDR3 has 11 residues. Looked up from germline, CDR1 is KGHSH and CDR2 is LQKENI. V was clipped by 6 bases and J by 5 bases, with 4 bases between them. This CDR3 is CASSLNEKLFF. DNA for the CDR3: TGTGCCAGCTCTTTAAATGAAAAACTGTTTTTT.

CDR3 amino acids: CATWDPTEAFF. The CDR3 DNA reads TGTGCCACTTGGGACCCGACTGAAGCTTTCTTT. The chain carries TRBV27 and TRBJ1-1, with D perhaps TRBD1 (5 bases). This CDR3 comprises 11 residues. Germline lookup yields CDR1 MNHEY and CDR2 SMNVEV (reference sequence). Trimming took off 10 bases at V and 5 bases at J, with 11 bases between the two ends.